This TCR beta chain comes out of a study of blood T cell repertoires in COVID-19. Across the whole study: T cells, B-cell-depleted T cells, or PBMCs provided the cDNA or gDNA that served as material.

Per the germline V gene, CDR1 is MNHEY and CDR2 is SVGAGI. V lost 4 bases and J lost 4, with 10 bases in between. This CDR3 region has 13 residues. Original processing notes: Reference gene primers were amplified, and this amplification served to estimate nucleated cell counts. Profiling relied on immunoSEQ multiplex PCR, and the TCRdb table lists in-frame clones only, not all of them. That table gives V, J and clone size, and the DNA gave D and trimming. The data contain about 150,000 clones, about four fifths of them singletons. The receptor's source is a man aged 60-69 years with acute or convalescent COVID-19. The chain uses TRBV6-5 and TRBJ1-2; the D is unclear. Specimen: peripheral blood. The DNA for the CDR3 is TGTGCCAGCAGTTTTCAGGTTCTCTATGGCTACACCTTC. Translating gives CASSFQVLYGYTF.